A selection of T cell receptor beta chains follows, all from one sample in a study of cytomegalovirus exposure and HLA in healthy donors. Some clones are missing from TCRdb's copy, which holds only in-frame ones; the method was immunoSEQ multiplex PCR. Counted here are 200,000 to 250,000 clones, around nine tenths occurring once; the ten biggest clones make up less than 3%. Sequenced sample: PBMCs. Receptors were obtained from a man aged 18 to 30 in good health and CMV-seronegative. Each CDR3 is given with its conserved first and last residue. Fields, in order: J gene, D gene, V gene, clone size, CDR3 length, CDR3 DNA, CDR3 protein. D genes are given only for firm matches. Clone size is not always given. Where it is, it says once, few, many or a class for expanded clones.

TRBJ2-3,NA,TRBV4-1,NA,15,TGCGCCAGCAGCCACTCAGGGTTCGCGACAGATACGCAGTATTTT,CASSHSGFATDTQYF
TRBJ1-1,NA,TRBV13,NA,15,TGTGCCAGCAGCTTAGAAGGGGACATGAACACTGAAGCTTTCTTT,CASSLEGDMNTEAFF
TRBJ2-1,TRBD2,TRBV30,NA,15,TGTGCCTGGAATCGGGGACTAGCGGGAGTAAATGAGCAGTTCTTC,CAWNRGLAGVNEQFF
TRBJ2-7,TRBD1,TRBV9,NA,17,TGTGCCAGCAGCGTAGGGGGTGAGGGGGACAGCTCCTACGAGCAGTACTTC,CASSVGGEGDSSYEQYF
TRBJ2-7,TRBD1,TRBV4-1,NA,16,TGCGCCAGCAGCCAACCCACGCGGGACAGGACCTACGAGCAGTACTTC,CASSQPTRDRTYEQYF
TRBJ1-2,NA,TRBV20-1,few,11,TGCAGTGCGATCAGGGTTGACGGCTACACCTTC,CSAIRVDGYTF
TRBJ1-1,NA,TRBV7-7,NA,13,TGTGCTAGCAGCTTAGAACGGGGCACTGAAGCTTTCTTT,CASSLERGTEAFF
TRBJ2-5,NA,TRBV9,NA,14,TGTGCCAGCAGCGTAGTGGGCGGGGTGGAGACCCAGTACTTC,CASSVVGGVETQYF
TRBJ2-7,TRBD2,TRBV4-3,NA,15,TGCGCCAGCAGCCAAAGGACTAGCGGGAGTTACGAGCAGTACTTC,CASSQRTSGSYEQYF
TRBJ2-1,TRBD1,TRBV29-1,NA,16,TGCAGCGTTGAGGTAGGACAGGGGGCCTCGTACAATGAGCAGTTCTTC,CSVEVGQGASYNEQFF
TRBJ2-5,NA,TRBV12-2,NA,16,TGTGCAAGTCGCTCCCCCAGGGGCAGGGCTATTCGGACCCAGTACTTC,CASRSPRGRAIRTQYF
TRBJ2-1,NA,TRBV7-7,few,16,TGTGCCAGCAGCTCCAGGCGGGTCTACCCCCACAATGAGCAGTTCTTC,CASSSRRVYPHNEQFF
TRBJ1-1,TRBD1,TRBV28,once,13,TGTGCCAGCAGTTTGGGACAGAGCATTGAAGCTTTCTTT,CASSLGQSIEAFF
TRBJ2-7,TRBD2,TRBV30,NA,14,TGTGCCTGGAGCGCCGGGACTAGCGAGTACGAGCAGTACTTC,CAWSAGTSEYEQYF
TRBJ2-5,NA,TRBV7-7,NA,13,TGTGCCAGCAGCTTACTCCGTCAAGAGACCCAGTACTTC,CASSLLRQETQYF
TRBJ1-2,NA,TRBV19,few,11,TGTGCCAGTAGTTCCAGGCTCGAGTACACCTTC,CASSSRLEYTF
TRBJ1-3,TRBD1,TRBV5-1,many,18,TGCGCCAGCAGCCTCGCTGTTACCGGGACAGGGGCTGGAAACACCATATATTTT,CASSLAVTGTGAGNTIYF
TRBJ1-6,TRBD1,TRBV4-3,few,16,TGCGCCAGCAGCCAGGGACCGGGACAGGGATATTCACCCCTCCACTTT,CASSQGPGQGYSPLHF
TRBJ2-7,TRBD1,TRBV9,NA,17,TGTGCCAGCAGCAAAGGGACAGGGAGAGAGGCTTTCTACGAGCAGTACTTC,CASSKGTGREAFYEQYF
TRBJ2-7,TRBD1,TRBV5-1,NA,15,TGCGCCAGCAGCTTTCTGGGACAGGGGGCGGACGAGCAGTACTTC,CASSFLGQGADEQYF
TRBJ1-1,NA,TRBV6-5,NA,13,TGTGCCAGCACCGCAGTCATGAACACTGAAGCTTTCTTT,CASTAVMNTEAFF
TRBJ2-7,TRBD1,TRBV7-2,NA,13,TGTGCCAGCAGCTTGAGGGGGCTGCGCGAGCAGTACTTC,CASSLRGLREQYF
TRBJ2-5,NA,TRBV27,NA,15,TGTGCCAGCAGTTTACAGGGTATACGGGGGGAGACCCAGTACTTC,CASSLQGIRGETQYF
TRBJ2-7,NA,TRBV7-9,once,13,TGTGCCAGCTTCGACAGCCACACATACGAGCAGTACTTC,CASFDSHTYEQYF